The rows below give T cell receptor beta chains drawn from one sample of a study of control samples from healthy donors and cancer patients. Here immunoSEQ multiplex PCR was the method, and the copy in TCRdb shows in-frame clones only, minus some. This repertoire shows 150,000 or so clones, approximately 86% found once; its top ten account for about 5.3%. Sequenced: blood. Source of these receptors: a woman aged 25 to 39 in good health. Each CDR3 is given with its conserved first and last residue. The D gene is left open where the match is weak. Clone size, where shown, is once, few, many, or a class for clones that have expanded.

J | size | D | V | CDR3
TRBJ1-2 | once | NA | TRBV7-2 | CASSAWGPDYGYTF
TRBJ2-3 | NA | NA | TRBV4-1 | CASSQEGGALSADTQYF
TRBJ2-1 | NA | TRBD2 | TRBV2 | CASIMTSGSMGEQFF
TRBJ1-1 | NA | TRBD1 | TRBV3-1/TRBV3-2 | CASSHPGQGDTEAFF
TRBJ2-7 | NA | NA | TRBV4-1 | CASSQVGRLDEQYF
TRBJ1-1 | NA | NA | TRBV28 | CAIGVGGPMNTEAFF
TRBJ1-3 | NA | NA | TRBV4-1 | CASSQVLRGSGNTIYF
TRBJ2-1 | NA | NA | TRBV15 | CATSQGPGNYNEQFF
TRBJ2-1 | NA | NA | TRBV7-8 | CASSLAGGGSSYNEQFF
TRBJ1-4 | NA | NA | TRBV4-1 | CASSPEQEKLFF
TRBJ2-1 | NA | NA | TRBV5-1 | CASSLELGLYNEQFF
TRBJ2-6 | NA | NA | TRBV19 | CASSSTSHSGANVLTF
TRBJ2-2 | NA | NA | TRBV6-5 | CASSPLVSGELFF
TRBJ1-6 | NA | NA | TRBV6-5 | CASSYNGGESPLHF
TRBJ2-1 | NA | TRBD1 | TRBV5-1 | CASSFTGTGGDNEQFF
TRBJ2-1 | once | TRBD2 | TRBV24-1 | CATSDLRGSSYNEQFF
TRBJ1-5 | once | NA | TRBV6-6 | CASSPGRAWGEGRSNQPQHF
TRBJ2-7 | NA | NA | TRBV11-3 | CASSLYTGSEQYF
TRBJ2-1 | NA | NA | TRBV24-1 | CATPTNNEQFF
TRBJ1-2 | NA | TRBD1 | TRBV2 | CASGTANYGYTF
TRBJ2-5 | NA | NA | TRBV11-2 | CASSGGAGETQYF
TRBJ1-1 | once | NA | TRBV14 | CASSPVGANTEAFF
TRBJ1-5 | NA | NA | TRBV9 | CASSVRGFQGPQHF
TRBJ1-5 | NA | NA | TRBV6-5 | CATKEHQPQHF
TRBJ1-1 | NA | NA | TRBV20-1 | CRRGGNTEAFF
TRBJ2-3 | NA | NA | TRBV29-1 | CSVETTRGRSTDTQYF
TRBJ1-5 | NA | NA | TRBV12-3/TRBV12-4 | CASTLYSNQPQHF
TRBJ1-4 | NA | TRBD1 | TRBV5-6 | CASSLTSDRRKLFF
TRBJ2-3 | NA | TRBD2 | TRBV4-1 | CASSRTSLSIPDTQYF
TRBJ2-2 | NA | NA | TRBV11-3 | CASRPTSGAGELFF
TRBJ2-3 | NA | NA | TRBV7-7 | CASSPSPGYADTQYF
TRBJ2-5 | NA | NA | TRBV7-2 | CASSPLRGVGQETQYF
TRBJ2-2 | NA | NA | TRBV7-9 | CASSLVTSPDGELFF
TRBJ2-4 | NA | NA | TRBV6-4 | CASTTQRTPLEIAKNIQYF
TRBJ1-5 | NA | NA | TRBV5-6 | CASSQGFNQPQHF
TRBJ1-1 | NA | NA | TRBV19 | CASYHRENTEAFF
TRBJ2-1 | NA | TRBD2 | TRBV28 | CASHSSSSGVSYNEQFF
TRBJ2-3 | NA | TRBD1 | TRBV6-1 | CASSEDRGPDTQYF
TRBJ1-4 | NA | NA | TRBV28 | CASLDYRVGKLFF
TRBJ2-1 | NA | TRBD2 | TRBV7-9 | CASSLEAGGWNEQFF
TRBJ2-6 | NA | TRBD1 | TRBV27 | CASSPNRGGANVLTF
TRBJ1-3 | NA | NA | TRBV30 | CAWSASVLGNTIYF
TRBJ2-5 | NA | NA | TRBV5-8 | CASSLAQFQETQYF
TRBJ1-3 | NA | NA | TRBV4-1 | CASSQDRGSGNTIYF
TRBJ1-5 | NA | NA | TRBV5-5 | CASSLVGSGQPQHF
TRBJ1-2 | NA | NA | TRBV7-9 | CASSLEGGANYGYTF
TRBJ2-5 | NA | NA | TRBV11-2 | CASSLYSRETQYF
TRBJ2-1 | NA | TRBD2 | TRBV10-3 | CAIRLAGGPYNEQFF
TRBJ1-2 | NA | NA | TRBV15 | CATSRGGRGGQSGYTF
TRBJ1-6 | few | NA | TRBV9 | CASSVEGGSSSPLHF
TRBJ1-1 | NA | NA | TRBV27 | CASSFRGANTEAFF
TRBJ1-2 | few | TRBD1 | TRBV5-1 | CASSLGQGEGGYTF
TRBJ1-4 | once | NA | TRBV7-2 | CASSPGLGNEKLFF
TRBJ2-7 | NA | TRBD1 | TRBV29-1 | CSVGQAGYEQYF
TRBJ2-4 | NA | TRBD2 | TRBV15 | CATSAGGPAKNIQYF
TRBJ2-3 | NA | NA | TRBV4-1 | CASSQDAGTPDTQYF
TRBJ2-3 | few | NA | TRBV14 | CASSQGRTASTDTQYF